The clone carrying this TCR beta chain was recorded a few times. The antigen remains unidentified. V was pared by 5 bases and J by 7 bases, with 9 bases between. This CDR3 has 13 residues. CDR1 is MNHEY and CDR2 is SVGAGI in the germline V gene. The data originate from a study of T cell clonotyping in hematopoietic cell transplantation. Study-level information: Recipient samples before transplant were obtained post-cytoreduction. Study results and caveats: Graft donor and pretransplant recipient Inverse Simpson Index values predicted broader posttransplant TCR diversity. CD4 and CD8 repertoire contributions could not be separated without sorting.

Time point here: recipient sample about 28 days before transplant, after cytoreduction. Recipient blood drawn about 28 days pretransplant and days 30, 100, 180 after. The assay was immunoSEQ multiplex PCR, and TCRdb's table has in-frame clones only and misses some. The data contain approximately 44,000 clones, roughly 80% of them seen just once; the ten biggest clones take up roughly 5.5%. This material consisted of peripheral blood mononuclear cells, taken before stem cell transplant. The chain is built from TRBV6-5 and TRBJ1-6; D ambiguous. This receptor was identified in a man in his fifties or sixties with myelodysplastic syndrome. Some clones in this sample may be carry-over from other donors' samples. Written as DNA, the CDR3 is TGTGCCAGCAGTCGGGAAGGGAATTCACCCCTCCACTTT. This gives the protein CASSREGNSPLHF.